Each of the 22 T cell receptor beta chains below was sequenced from the same sample in a study of blood T cell repertoires in COVID-19. Assay used: immunoSEQ multiplex PCR; TCRdb lists only in-frame clones, some missing. The table includes hundreds of thousands of clones, more than 70% detected once. Material: peripheral blood. The receptors were gathered from a woman aged 40 to 50 who had recovered from COVID-19.

In this sample, this clone turned up a few times. The gene calls are TRBV6-2 or TRBV6-3 and TRBJ1-5; 7 bases match TRBD1. The germline V gene encodes CDR1 MNHEY and CDR2 SVGEGT. The ends lost 5 bases at V and 4 bases at J; junction bases unmatched: 17. The CDR3 has 18 amino acids. As DNA, the CDR3 is TGTGCCAGCAGTCCACAGACAGGGTGGGCGTCTTTGAATCAGCCCCAGCATTTT. Amino acids: CASSPQTGWASLNQPQHF.

This clone was detected only once. The chain is built from TRBV7-2 and TRBJ2-1; D gene unclear. The CDR3 sequence is 13 residues long. The V gene lost 1 base and the J gene lost 9 bases, with 10 bases spanning the gap. CDR1 is SGHTA, CDR2 FQGNSA, per germline. The CDR3 loop is CASSLGATPEQFF. In DNA, the CDR3 is TGTGCCAGCAGCTTAGGGGCGACACCTGAGCAGTTCTTC.

The rearrangement uses TRBV28 and TRBJ1-1, with D hard to call. The CDR3 spans 13 residues. The V gene lost 6 bases and the J gene lost 2 bases, with 10 bases spanning the gap. CDR1 and CDR2 from the germline V gene are MDHEN and SYDVKM. The CDR3 is CASSQSPNTEAFF. In DNA form, the CDR3 reads TGTGCCAGCAGCCAAAGCCCCAACACTGAAGCTTTCTTT. The whole variable domain, remainder taken from reference TRBV28 and TRBJ1-1, is DVKVTQSSRYLVKRTGEKVFLECVQDMDHENMFWYRQDPGLGLRLIYFSYDVKMKEKGDIPEGYSVSREKKERFSLILESASTNQTSMYLCASSQSPNTEAFFGQGTRLTVV.

In its sample, this clone was seen once. The V gene is TRBV18, the J gene TRBJ1-2, with D maybe TRBD1 (5 bases). CDR1 and CDR2 (germline): KGHSH, LQKENI. The germline V and J ends were trimmed by 2 bases and 3 bases, with 13 bases remaining between them. There are 15 residues in the CDR3. The CDR3 loop reads CASSPRGRWDYGYTF. The CDR3 DNA sequence: TGTGCCAGCTCACCAAGGGGCAGGTGGGACTATGGCTACACCTTC.

This clone has just a few counts. The V gene is TRBV5-4, the J gene TRBJ1-4, with TRBD1 identical over 7 bases. This CDR3 region has 15 residues. With V trimmed by 1 base and J by 7 bases, 7 bases remained unmatched. Germline V gene sequence: CDR1 SGHNT, CDR2 YYREEE (reference sequence). The CDR3 reads CASSLIGTVGEKLFF. The CDR3 DNA sequence: TGTGCCAGCAGCTTGATCGGGACAGTTGGTGAAAAACTGTTTTTT.

V is TRBV28 and J is TRBJ1-1; no firm D call. Trimming left V 7 bases short and J 13 bases short, with 19 bases between. Per germline, CDR1 MDHEN and CDR2 SYDVKM. This CDR3 has 12 amino acids. CDR3 nucleotide sequence: TGTGCCAGCAAATCGGGCGGGCCCCGAGGTTTCTTT. Protein sequence: CASKSGGPRGFF.

The chain is built from TRBV6-1 and TRBJ1-5; 7 nucleotides align to TRBD1. Germline V gives CDR1 MNHNS, CDR2 SASEGT. V trimming: 6 bases; J trimming: 3 bases; junction bases outside the gene matches: 5. This CDR3 region has 14 residues. The CDR3 loop is CASSTTGPNQPQHF. The CDR3 DNA follows: TGTGCCAGCAGCACGACAGGGCCCAATCAGCCCCAGCATTTT.

The CDR3 loop is CASSTGTDTGELFF. In DNA form, the CDR3 reads TGTGCCAGCAGCACCGGGACAGACACCGGGGAGCTGTTTTTT. The rearrangement links TRBV7-2 to TRBJ2-2, with 7 bases lining up with TRBD1. Germline V gene data show CDR1 as SGHTA and CDR2 as FQGNSA. The trim removed 5 bases at V and 3 bases at J, leaving 3 bases unmatched. There are 14 residues in the CDR3.

This sequence joins TRBV29-1 and TRBJ2-7, with 7 nucleotides matching TRBD1. The CDR3 contains 16 residues. Trimming removed 5 bases from V and 4 bases from J; junction bases left unmatched: 17. The germline gives CDR1 SQVTM, CDR2 ANQGSEA. This chain's CDR3 is CSVRGAQQGELYEQYF. DNA of the CDR3: TGCAGCGTTCGTGGGGCCCAGCAGGGGGAGTTATACGAGCAGTACTTC.

Details on this clone: The sample carries other DNA sequences with the same CDR3. The genes are TRBV5-1 and TRBJ1-2; 11 nucleotides agree with TRBD1. V dropped 4 bases and J dropped 4; count of bases not matched to a gene: 6. The germline V gene encodes CDR1 SGHRS and CDR2 YFSETQ. The length of the CDR3 is 15 residues. The CDR3 DNA is TGCGCCAGCAGCCAAGGACAGGGGGCTGGCTATGGCTACACCTTC. It yields the protein CASSQGQGAGYGYTF.

This clone was counted only a few times. This chain joins TRBV2 and TRBJ1-4, with 9 bases matching TRBD1. CDR3 length: 15 residues. V lost 7 bases, J lost 6 bases, and 9 bases stayed unmatched. In germline, CDR1 is SNHLY, CDR2 FYNNEI. This CDR3 reads CASNPQGAGDEKLFF. CDR3 coding DNA: TGTGCCAGCAATCCACAGGGGGCTGGGGATGAAAAACTGTTTTTT.

Concerning this clone: Other DNA sequences in this sample translate to the same CDR3. This chain uses TRBV19 with TRBJ2-7; D perhaps matches TRBD1 (6 bases). The CDR3 covers 13 residues. Germline lookup yields CDR1 LNHDA and CDR2 SQIVND (reference sequence). Trimming stripped 3 bases from V and 3 bases from J, with 9 bases between. For the CDR3, the DNA is TGTGCCAGTAGTATTGGCAGGGGCTACGAGCAGTACTTC. This gives the protein CASSIGRGYEQYF.

V usage is TRBV7-2 and J usage is TRBJ1-4, with a tentative D call TRBD1 (6 bases). Germline V gene sequence: CDR1 SGHTA, CDR2 FQGNSA. With 1 base removed from V and 13 bases from J, the gap between germline ends came to 19 bases. The CDR3 is made up of 15 amino acids. CDR3 protein: CASSLGGRGAEGLFF. The CDR3 region has the DNA TGTGCCAGCAGCTTAGGGGGGAGGGGGGCAGAAGGACTGTTTTTT.

The chain has TRBV6-5 and TRBJ2-1, with TRBD2 matching 8 bases. The CDR3 consists of 15 residues. Germline CDR1 and CDR2: MNHEY and SVGAGI. Trimming at V came to 8 bases and at J to 2 bases, leaving 8 bases not matched to a gene. CDR3: CASRFTSGTYNEQFF. The CDR3 DNA is TGTGCCAGCCGTTTCACTAGCGGAACCTACAATGAGCAGTTCTTC.

This clone was counted a single time. This chain connects TRBV4-3 to TRBJ1-2; a possible D gene is TRBD1 (6 bases). This CDR3 is built from 16 residues. V was shortened by 0 bases and J by 0 bases, with 11 bases between the two germline ends. CDR1 is LGHNA, CDR2 YSLEER, per germline. The CDR3 protein is CASSQETGRANYGYTF. In DNA, the CDR3 is TGCGCCAGCAGCCAAGAAACAGGGCGGGCTAACTATGGCTACACCTTC.

The chain joins TRBV5-1 to TRBJ1-2; the D gene is possibly TRBD1 (6 bases). Trimming stripped 3 bases from V and 7 bases from J, with 16 bases between. The CDR3 spans 14 residues. Germline V lookup: CDR1 SGHRS, CDR2 YFSETQ. As DNA, the CDR3 is TGCGCCAGCAGCTCAACCCGAGGGGGGGGTGGCTACACCTTC. It translates to CASSSTRGGGGYTF.

This sequence joins TRBV7-9 and TRBJ1-1; D might be TRBD1 (6 bases). Trimming cost V 7 bases and J 4 bases, with 22 bases left between them. The V gene's germline CDR1 is SEHNR and CDR2 FQNEAQ (reference sequence). The CDR3 is 16 residues long. The CDR3 sequence: CASTARGTRGGTEAFF. CDR3 DNA: TGTGCCAGCACTGCACGTGGGACCAGGGGCGGCACTGAAGCTTTCTTT. The complete variable domain, with remaining parts taken from reference TRBV7-9 and TRBJ1-1, reads DTGVSQNPRHKITKRGQNVTFRCDPISEHNRLYWYRQTLGQGPEFLTYFQNEAQLEKSRLLSDRFSAERPKGSFSTLEIQRTEQGDSAMYLCASTARGTRGGTEAFFGQGTRLTVV.

This clone was detected a few times. The J gene is TRBJ1-1, the V gene TRBV19; 7 positions agree with TRBD1. The CDR3 sequence is 15 residues long. The germline gives CDR1 LNHDA, CDR2 SQIVND (reference sequence). The junction had 8 bases not matched to a gene; V was cut back by 3 bases and J by 4 bases. CDR3 bases: TGTGCCAGTAGTATGGCCGACAGGGCGAGCACTGAAGCTTTCTTT. Translated: CASSMADRASTEAFF.

This chain connects TRBV9 to TRBJ1-4; no definite D call. Germline CDR1 SGDLS, CDR2 YYNGEE. V was pared by 4 bases and J by 5 bases, with 15 bases between. The CDR3 spans 15 residues. CDR3 protein: CASSPQPHSNEKLFF. The CDR3 DNA reads TGTGCCAGCAGCCCACAGCCCCACTCAAATGAAAAACTGTTTTTT.

The V call is TRBV5-1, the J call TRBJ2-3; the match to TRBD2 covers 10 bases. J was trimmed by 2 bases and V by 0 bases; bases with no gene match: 3. CDR1 SGHRS and CDR2 YFSETQ come from the germline V gene. The CDR3 totals 16 residues. The CDR3 protein is CASSLGTSGNTDTQYF. The CDR3 nucleotides read TGCGCCAGCAGCTTGGGGACTAGCGGTAACACAGATACGCAGTATTTT. Drawing the rest from reference TRBV5-1 and TRBJ2-3, the complete variable domain is KAGVTQTPRYLIKTRGQQVTLSCSPISGHRSVSWYQQTPGQGLQFLFEYFSETQRNKGNFPGRFSGRQFSNSRSEMNVSTLELGDSALYLCASSLGTSGNTDTQYFGPGTRLTVL.

This rearrangement joins TRBV7-9 to TRBJ2-1; 7 bases map to TRBD2. This CDR3 region has 14 residues. Germline assignment: CDR1 SEHNR and CDR2 FQNEAQ (reference sequence). V trimming: 5 bases; J trimming: 5 bases; junction bases outside the gene matches: 6. The CDR3 DNA reads as TGTGCCAGCAGCGAGGGCGGGGGAGACAATGAGCAGTTCTTC. Its protein product is CASSEGGGDNEQFF.

V gene TRBV5-1 combines with J gene TRBJ2-7; no clear D gene. CDR3 size: 12 residues. CDR1 and CDR2 (germline): SGHRS, YFSETQ. The germline V and J ends were trimmed by 5 bases and 1 base, with 7 bases remaining between them. The CDR3 protein is CASRGRSYEQYV. The CDR3 DNA reads as TGCGCCAGCAGGGGCAGATCCTACGAGCAGTACGTC.